This T cell receptor beta chain derives from a study of a mutant IDH1 vaccine in newly diagnosed glioma. At the level of the study: Averaging roughly 40 years of age, treated patients were roughly 60% male and roughly 40% female.

Time point meaning: week 47, end of study. Topical imiquimod accompanied each vaccine dose, which consisted of 300 ug of mutant IDH1 20-mer peptide. In weeks 1, 3, 5, 7, 11, 15, 19 and 23, patients were vaccinated. Each of the donors came in with new WHO grade 3 or 4 astrocytomas that were IDH1-mutant and ATRX-lost. This clone has a handful of counts. The antigen is undetermined. The repertoire was sequenced with immunoSEQ multiplex PCR; TCRdb's copy has only in-frame clones and lacks some. The sample holds around 23,000 clones, roughly 84% seen once. Study-wide results and limits: There seemed to be no relation between pseudoprogression and changes in top peripheral T cell clonotypes.

This CDR3 is 14 amino acids long. Trimming took 8 bases from V and 2 from J, leaving 15 bases between them. Germline-derived CDR1 and CDR2 are LNHDA and SQIVND (reference sequence). The clonotype comes from a man between 40 and 49 years old with glioma. V and J are TRBV19 and TRBJ1-2; weak D call: TRBD1 (5 bases). This sample comprised PBMCs, obtained from a glioma patient whose treatment included an IDH1 peptide vaccine. In DNA form, the CDR3 reads TGTGCCAGTTCTGACGTGAGGGGCAACTATGGCTACACCTTC. Encoded protein: CASSDVRGNYGYTF.